Detailed here is one T cell receptor (beta chain). The antigen is unknown. From the RACE reads, TCRdb called clonotypes with MiXCR, one entry per CDR3 protein. The repertoire holds approximately 80,000 distinct CDR3 sequences, 10% to 15% seen once, with approximately 5.2% in the top ten. V lost 4 bases and J lost 5, with 9 bases in between. Germline-derived CDR1 and CDR2 are SGDLS and YYNGEE. The CDR3 length is 12 residues. The source of the sample is a study of human T cells and chemical hapten exposure. Study-level information: Slight volume differences across pooled libraries mainly accounted for varying per-sample TCR yields. Findings and limits, study-wide: TCRs at a frequency above 1 in 1000 stayed unchanged with DPC sensitization.

This sample's time point: patch test 3, about 24 weeks after DPC sensitization. Treatment meaning: therapeutic diphenylcyclopropenone sensitization with weekly scalp DPC. In every case, blood was obtained before the patch test was applied. Total RNA was extracted from unfractionated whole blood. The TCR sequence derives from a woman between 45 and 60 years old with alopecia areata. Some clones in this sample may be carry-over from other donors' samples. The chain couples TRBV9 to TRBJ2-5; D gene ambiguous. The specimen was whole blood, collected in connection with sensitization to the hapten diphenylcyclopropenone (DPC). The CDR3 region has the DNA TGTGCCAGCAGCTCACTGGGGGAGACCCAGTACTTC. This sequence encodes CASSSLGETQYF.